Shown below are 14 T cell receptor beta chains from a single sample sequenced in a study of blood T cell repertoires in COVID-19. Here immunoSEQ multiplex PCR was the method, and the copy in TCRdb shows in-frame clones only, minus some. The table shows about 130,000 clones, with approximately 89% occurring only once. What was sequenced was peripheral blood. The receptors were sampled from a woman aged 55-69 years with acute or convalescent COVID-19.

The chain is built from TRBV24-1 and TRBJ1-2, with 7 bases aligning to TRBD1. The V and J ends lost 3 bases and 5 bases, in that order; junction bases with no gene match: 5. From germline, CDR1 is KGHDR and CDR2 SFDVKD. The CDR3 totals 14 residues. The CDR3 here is CATSDPGTEYGYTF. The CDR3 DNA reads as TGTGCCACCAGTGATCCCGGGACAGAGTATGGCTACACCTTC.

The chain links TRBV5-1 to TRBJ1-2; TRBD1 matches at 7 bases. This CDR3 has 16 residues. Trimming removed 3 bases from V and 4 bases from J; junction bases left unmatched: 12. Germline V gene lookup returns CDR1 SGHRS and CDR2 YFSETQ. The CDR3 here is CASSSPTGVSAYGYTF. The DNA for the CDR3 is TGCGCCAGCAGCTCGCCAACAGGGGTTTCAGCCTATGGCTACACCTTC.

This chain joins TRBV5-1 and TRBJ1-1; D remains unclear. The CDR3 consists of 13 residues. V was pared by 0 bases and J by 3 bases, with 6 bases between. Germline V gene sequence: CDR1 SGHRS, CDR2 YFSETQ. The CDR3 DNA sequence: TGCGCCAGCAGCTTGGACGGGGACACTGAAGCTTTCTTT. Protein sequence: CASSLDGDTEAFF.

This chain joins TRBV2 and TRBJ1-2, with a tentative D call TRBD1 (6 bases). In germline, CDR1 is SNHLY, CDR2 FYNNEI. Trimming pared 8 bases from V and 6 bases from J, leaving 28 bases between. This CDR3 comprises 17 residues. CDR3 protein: CASYPWEGRGETDGYTF. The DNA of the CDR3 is TGTGCCAGCTACCCCTGGGAGGGAAGGGGGGAGACGGATGGCTACACCTTC.

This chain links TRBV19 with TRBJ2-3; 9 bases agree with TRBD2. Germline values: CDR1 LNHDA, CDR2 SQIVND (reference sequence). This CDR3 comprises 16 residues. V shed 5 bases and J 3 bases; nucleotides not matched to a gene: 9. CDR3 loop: CASSLAGSGRTDTQYF. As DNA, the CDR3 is TGTGCCAGTAGTTTAGCGGGTAGCGGGAGAACAGATACGCAGTATTTT. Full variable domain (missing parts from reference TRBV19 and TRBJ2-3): DGGITQSPKYLFRKEGQNVTLSCEQNLNHDAMYWYRQDPGQGLRLIYYSQIVNDFQKGDIAEGYSVSREKKESFPLTVTSAQKNPTAFYLCASSLAGSGRTDTQYFGPGTRLTVL.

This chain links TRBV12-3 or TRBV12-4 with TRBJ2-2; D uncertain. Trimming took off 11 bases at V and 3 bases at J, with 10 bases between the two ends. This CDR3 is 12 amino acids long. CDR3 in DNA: TGTGCCTCTCACAGACACACCGGGGAGCTGTTTTTT. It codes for CASHRHTGELFF.

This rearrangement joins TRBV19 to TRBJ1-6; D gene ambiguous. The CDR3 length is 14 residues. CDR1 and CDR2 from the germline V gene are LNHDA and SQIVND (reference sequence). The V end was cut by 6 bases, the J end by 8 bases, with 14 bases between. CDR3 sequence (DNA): TGTGCCAGTAGGGAACTTTTTACAGATTCACCCCTCCACTTT. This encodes CASRELFTDSPLHF.

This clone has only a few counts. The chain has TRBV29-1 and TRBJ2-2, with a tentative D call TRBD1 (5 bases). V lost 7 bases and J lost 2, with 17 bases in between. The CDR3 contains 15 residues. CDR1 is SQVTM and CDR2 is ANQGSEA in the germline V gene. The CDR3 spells CSAKTGSSNTGELFF. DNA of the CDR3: TGCAGCGCCAAAACAGGATCTTCTAACACCGGGGAGCTGTTTTTT.

The CDR3 here is CASSQGSGMAYEQYF. For the CDR3, the DNA is TGTGCCAGCAGCCAAGGTAGCGGGATGGCCTACGAGCAGTACTTC. This sequence joins TRBV3-1 (or the pseudogene TRBV3-2) and TRBJ2-7, with TRBD2 identical over 8 bases. Germline CDR1 LGHDT, CDR2 YNNKEL (reference sequence). The CDR3 runs to 15 residues. The ends lost 1 base at V and 2 bases at J; junction bases unmatched: 4.

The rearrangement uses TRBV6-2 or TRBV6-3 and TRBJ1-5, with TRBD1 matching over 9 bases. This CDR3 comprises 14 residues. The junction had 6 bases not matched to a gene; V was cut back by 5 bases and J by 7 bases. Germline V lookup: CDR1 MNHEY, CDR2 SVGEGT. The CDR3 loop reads CASSRDRVEQPQHF. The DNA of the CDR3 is TGTGCCAGCAGTCGGGACAGGGTAGAGCAGCCCCAGCATTTT.

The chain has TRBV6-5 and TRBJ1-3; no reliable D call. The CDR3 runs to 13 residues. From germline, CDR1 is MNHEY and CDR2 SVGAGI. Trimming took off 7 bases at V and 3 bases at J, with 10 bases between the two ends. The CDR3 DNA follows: TGTGCCAGCACCCAAGTAGTTGGAAACACCATATATTTT. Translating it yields CASTQVVGNTIYF.

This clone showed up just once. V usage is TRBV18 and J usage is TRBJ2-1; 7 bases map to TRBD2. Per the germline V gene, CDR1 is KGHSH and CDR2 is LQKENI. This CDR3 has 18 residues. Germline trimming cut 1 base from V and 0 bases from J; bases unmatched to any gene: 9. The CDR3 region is CASSPRGGYGSSYNEQFF. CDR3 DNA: TGTGCCAGCTCACCACGGGGAGGGTATGGGAGCTCCTACAATGAGCAGTTCTTC.

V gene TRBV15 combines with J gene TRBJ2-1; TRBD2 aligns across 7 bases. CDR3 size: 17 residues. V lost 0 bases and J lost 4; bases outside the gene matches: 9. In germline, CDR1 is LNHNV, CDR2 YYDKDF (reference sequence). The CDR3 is CATSRDLTSPTYNEQFF. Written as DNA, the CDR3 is TGTGCCACCAGCAGAGATTTGACTAGCCCCACGTACAATGAGCAGTTCTTC.

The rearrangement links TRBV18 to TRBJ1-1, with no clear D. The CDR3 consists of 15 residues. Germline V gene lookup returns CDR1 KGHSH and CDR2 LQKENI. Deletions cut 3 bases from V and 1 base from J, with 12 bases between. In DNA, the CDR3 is TGTGCCAGCTCACCTCCGGCGAGGAGGAACACTGAAGCTTTCTTT. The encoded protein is CASSPPARRNTEAFF.